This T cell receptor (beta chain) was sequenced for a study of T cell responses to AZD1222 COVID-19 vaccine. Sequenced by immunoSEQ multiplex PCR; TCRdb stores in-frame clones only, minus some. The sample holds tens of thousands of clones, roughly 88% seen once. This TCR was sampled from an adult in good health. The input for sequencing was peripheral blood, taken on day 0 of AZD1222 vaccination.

In DNA, the CDR3 is TGTGCCAGCAGCCAGAACAGGGATCAGCCCCAGCATTTT. Its translation: CASSQNRDQPQHF. The chain is built from TRBV3-1 (or the pseudogene TRBV3-2) and TRBJ1-5, with a tentative D call TRBD1 (6 bases). The CDR3 runs to 13 residues. Deletions cut 3 bases from V and 5 bases from J, with 8 bases between. Germline V gene lookup returns CDR1 LGHDT and CDR2 YNNKEL (reference sequence).